One sample yielded the 16 T cell receptor beta chains listed below, sequenced in a study of cytomegalovirus exposure and HLA in healthy donors. Amplification used 60 Vbeta primers and 13 Jbeta primers. Method: immunoSEQ multiplex PCR; TCRdb's copy keeps in-frame clones and lacks some. The sample records 60,000 to 70,000 clones, approximately 80% being singletons. The sequenced sample consisted of PBMCs. These receptors all come from a woman under 40 in good health and CMV-seronegative.

This clone was counted between two and nine times. V is TRBV19 and J is TRBJ1-5, with TRBD1 as a possible D gene (5 bases). Germline V gene sequence: CDR1 LNHDA, CDR2 SQIVND (reference sequence). V shed 3 bases and J shed 0 bases, with 15 bases lying between them. The CDR3 loop spans 17 amino acids. The CDR3 protein is CASSIGQGWRSNQPQHF. DNA of the CDR3: TGTGCCAGTAGTATTGGCCAGGGCTGGCGTAGCAATCAGCCCCAGCATTTT.

This sequence joins TRBV4-3 and TRBJ1-4; 12 nucleotides match TRBD1. The germline V gene encodes CDR1 LGHNA and CDR2 YSLEER. The length of the CDR3 is 17 residues. V lost 0 bases to trimming and J lost 8 bases; unmatched junction nucleotides: 7. CDR3 sequence: CASSQEGEGTGGEKLFF. CDR3 sequence (DNA): TGCGCCAGCAGCCAAGAAGGTGAAGGGACAGGGGGCGAAAAACTGTTTTTT.

This clone was picked up a small number of times. The chain couples TRBV6-5 to TRBJ2-5; TRBD2 agrees at 9 bases. The CDR3 is 15 residues long. The V gene end was trimmed by 5 bases and the J gene end by 0 bases; junction bases not matched to a gene: 4. CDR1 is MNHEY, CDR2 SVGAGI, per germline. In DNA, the CDR3 is TGTGCCAGCAGTGCCATAGCGGGGGACCAAGAGACCCAGTACTTC. Translation: CASSAIAGDQETQYF.

V usage is TRBV28 and J usage is TRBJ1-5; D remains unclear. Germline V lookup: CDR1 MDHEN, CDR2 SYDVKM. This CDR3 is built from 17 residues. Between the trimmed V and J ends, which lost 6 bases and 1 base, there was a span of 19 bases. For the CDR3, the DNA is TGTGCCAGCAGCACCCCCCATAGTCGCGGGAGCAATCAGCCCCAGCATTTT. Amino acids: CASSTPHSRGSNQPQHF.

The sample holds a few counts of this clone. The chain is built from TRBV7-2 and TRBJ1-1, with a tentative D call TRBD1 (6 bases). CDR1 and CDR2 (germline): SGHTA, FQGNSA. V lost 2 bases and J 5 bases, leaving 15 bases between the germline ends. The CDR3 totals 15 residues. CDR3 DNA: TGTGCCAGCAGCTTAACCGGCAGGGGAACTACTGAAGCTTTCTTT. It yields the protein CASSLTGRGTTEAFF.

Concerning this clone itself: A read error may produce the germline difference seen at one junction end. The genes are TRBV7-9 and TRBJ2-2, with D tentatively TRBD2 (5 bases). This CDR3 contains 16 residues. Germline V gene data show CDR1 as SEHNR and CDR2 as FQNEAQ (reference sequence). CDR3 amino acids: CSSSLGGGLGTGELFF. CDR3 nucleotide sequence: TGTTCCAGCAGCTTAGGAGGCGGGCTGGGAACCGGGGAGCTGTTTTTT.

This clone was observed a few times. V is TRBV18 and J is TRBJ1-1; 8 bases fit TRBD1. The germline gives CDR1 KGHSH, CDR2 LQKENI. This CDR3 has 18 amino acids. With 3 bases clipped from V and 5 bases from J, the junction kept 17 bases outside the gene matches. The CDR3 DNA reads TGTGCCAGCTCACCCGATACTCCGGCAGGGGGCGACGGGACTGAAGCTTTCTTT. Its translation is CASSPDTPAGGDGTEAFF.

The chain joins TRBV20-1 to TRBJ2-1, with unresolved D. Germline V gives CDR1 DFQATT, CDR2 SNEGSKA (reference sequence). The CDR3 runs 11 residues. The V end was cut by 3 bases, the J end by 8 bases, with 8 bases between. DNA for the CDR3: TGCAGTGCTAGCCAGGCCCATGAGCAGTTCTTC. As protein: CSASQAHEQFF.

V is TRBV5-5 and J is TRBJ2-1, with D possibly matching TRBD1 (6 bases). CDR3 size: 16 residues. The V end was cut by 2 bases, the J end by 2 bases, with 14 bases between. CDR1 SGHKS and CDR2 YYEKEE come from the germline V gene (reference sequence). CDR3 coding DNA: TGTGCCAGCAGCTTAGGGGGATCGATGCCCTACAATGAGCAGTTCTTC. Amino acids: CASSLGGSMPYNEQFF. The complete variable domain, with remaining parts taken from reference TRBV5-5 and TRBJ2-1, reads DAGVTQSPTHLIKTRGQQVTLRCSPISGHKSVSWYQQVLGQGPQFIFQYYEKEERGRGNFPDRFSARQFPNYSSELNVNALLLGDSALYLCASSLGGSMPYNEQFFGPGTRLTVL.

The V gene is TRBV19, the J gene TRBJ1-1; no clear D. V lost 7 bases and J lost 2, with 8 bases in between. Germline CDR1 is LNHDA and CDR2 is SQIVND (reference sequence). The CDR3 extends over 12 amino acids. CDR3 loop: CASTGRNTEAFF. The CDR3 DNA follows: TGTGCCAGTACGGGGAGAAACACTGAAGCTTTCTTT. Full variable domain (rest looked up from reference TRBV19 and TRBJ1-1): DGGITQSPKYLFRKEGQNVTLSCEQNLNHDAMYWYRQDPGQGLRLIYYSQIVNDFQKGDIAEGYSVSREKKESFPLTVTSAQKNPTAFYLCASTGRNTEAFFGQGTRLTVV.

The chain uses TRBV25-1 and TRBJ1-2, with 8 bases lining up with TRBD1. Germline lookup yields CDR1 MGHDK and CDR2 SYGVNS. The CDR3 length is 17 residues. V gave up 4 bases and J gave up 5 bases; unmatched junction bases: 15. In nucleotides, the CDR3 is TGTGCCAGCAGTGGCCTGGGAGGACAGGGAGAAGGGTATGGCTACACCTTC. This translates into CASSGLGGQGEGYGYTF.

The sample holds one count of this clone. The chain combines TRBV7-2 with TRBJ2-5, with 7 bases aligning to TRBD1. The CDR3 is made up of 15 amino acids. Germline V CDR1 and CDR2: SGHTA, FQGNSA. The V gene end was trimmed by 7 bases and the J gene end by 4 bases; junction bases not matched to a gene: 12. CDR3 protein: CASTFTKGAVETQYF. CDR3 DNA sequence: TGTGCCAGCACCTTTACCAAGGGGGCGGTAGAGACCCAGTACTTC.

V usage is TRBV19 and J usage is TRBJ1-3; D is possibly TRBD1 (6 bases). CDR3 length: 16 amino acids. The V gene's germline CDR1 is LNHDA and CDR2 SQIVND (reference sequence). The V gene lost 6 bases and the J gene lost 0 bases, with 15 bases spanning the gap. The CDR3 sequence is CASRTLWTASGNTIYF. The CDR3 DNA follows: TGTGCCAGTAGAACTCTCTGGACAGCCTCTGGAAACACCATATATTTT.

Only one count was recorded for this clone. The chain has TRBV9 and TRBJ2-7; 8 nucleotides line up with TRBD1. Germline-derived CDR1 and CDR2 are SGDLS and YYNGEE. J gave up 5 bases and V 4 bases, and 11 bases lay outside the gene matches. The CDR3 loop spans 15 amino acids. The CDR3 bases are TGTGCCAGCAGCATCGCGGACAGGGCAGGCGACGAGCAGTACTTC. Protein: CASSIADRAGDEQYF.

The V call is TRBV4-1, the J call TRBJ1-6, with D maybe TRBD1 (5 bases). Trimming shortened V by 1 base and J by 5 bases, and 9 bases separated the two germline ends. Germline CDR1 is MGHRA and CDR2 is YSYEKL. The CDR3 sequence is 15 residues long. Here the CDR3 DNA reads TGCGCCAGCAGCCAAGGGGGCAGGGATAATTCACCCCTCCACTTT. Encoded protein: CASSQGGRDNSPLHF.

This clone turned up a few times. Here the CDR3 reads CASSQRGGNTGELFF. CDR3 in DNA: TGTGCCAGCAGCCAACGGGGAGGGAACACCGGGGAGCTGTTTTTT. V and J are TRBV11-2 and TRBJ2-2; TRBD2 might be the D (6 bases). The CDR3 is 15 residues long. Deletions cut 5 bases from V and 1 base from J, with 11 bases between. Germline CDR1 and CDR2: SGHAT and FQNNGV.